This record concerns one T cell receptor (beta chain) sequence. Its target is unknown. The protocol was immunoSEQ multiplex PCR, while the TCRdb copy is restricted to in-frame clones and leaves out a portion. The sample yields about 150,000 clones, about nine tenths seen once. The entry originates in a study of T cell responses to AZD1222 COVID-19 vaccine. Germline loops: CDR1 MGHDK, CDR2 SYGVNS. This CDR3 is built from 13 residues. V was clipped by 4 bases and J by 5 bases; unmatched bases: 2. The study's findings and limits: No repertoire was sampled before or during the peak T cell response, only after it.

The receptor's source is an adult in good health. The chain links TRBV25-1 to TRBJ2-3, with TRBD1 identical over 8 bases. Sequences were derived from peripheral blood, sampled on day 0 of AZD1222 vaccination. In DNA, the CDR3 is TGTGCCAGCAGTGTACAGGGGGTAGATACGCAGTATTTT. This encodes CASSVQGVDTQYF.